The T cell receptor (beta chain) described here comes from a study of cytotoxic CD8 clonotypes in ibrutinib-treated CLL. Study-level background: Response specimens were obtained following a median treatment duration of approximately 11 months, with a range of 6 to 36. Mean productive templates were under 270,000; mean productive rearrangements were roughly 100,000.

The CDR3 covers 13 residues. The ends were cut back, 2 bases at V and 5 bases at J, with 10 bases in the middle. Germline CDR1 MNHEY, CDR2 SMNVEV (reference sequence). Method: immunoSEQ multiplex PCR; TCRdb's copy keeps in-frame clones and lacks some. The sample has some 25,000 clones; nearly 80% are singletons. For this clone: The antigen is not known.

Study-level results: Baseline clonality was higher than in age-matched healthy donors and moved in step with circulating CD8+ T-cell counts.

The source material was PBMCs, sampled before ibrutinib treatment. This chain links TRBV27 with TRBJ2-7, with TRBD1 as a possible D gene (6 bases). The clonotype originates from a human donor with chronic lymphocytic leukemia. CDR3 sequence: CASSLNRAHEQYF. The CDR3 coding sequence is TGTGCCAGCAGTTTAAACAGGGCCCACGAGCAGTACTTC.